This TCR beta chain was recovered during a study of cytomegalovirus exposure and HLA in healthy donors. For the study at large: A previous analysis identified 100 million or so unique TCR beta sequences derived from 180 million or so T cells.

Study outcomes and limitations: Some TCR beta chains (164 of them) were listed as cytomegalovirus-associated. V- and J-gene trimming in TCR beta was tied to a missense DCLRE1C variant by an analysis performed later. Links to common viral pathogens appeared, in a later analysis, for several of the most significant clusters.

The PCR ran on 60 Vbeta and 13 Jbeta primers. Assay used: immunoSEQ multiplex PCR; TCRdb lists only in-frame clones, some missing. The sample consists of approximately 59,000 clones, approximately 60% of them appearing once. A remark on this clone: What it binds is not known.

Trimming took 3 bases from V and 2 from J; bases not matched to a gene: 8. This CDR3 has 16 amino acids. Germline V gives CDR1 SNHLY, CDR2 FYNNEI. Sequenced material: PBMCs. The TCR sequence derives from a man aged 25 to 40 in good health and CMV-seronegative. This chain connects TRBV2 to TRBJ2-7, with TRBD2 matching 9 bases. CDR3 nucleotide sequence: TGTGCCAGCAGTGATGGAGGAGCGGGGGGCACCTACGAGCAGTACTTC. This gives the protein CASSDGGAGGTYEQYF.